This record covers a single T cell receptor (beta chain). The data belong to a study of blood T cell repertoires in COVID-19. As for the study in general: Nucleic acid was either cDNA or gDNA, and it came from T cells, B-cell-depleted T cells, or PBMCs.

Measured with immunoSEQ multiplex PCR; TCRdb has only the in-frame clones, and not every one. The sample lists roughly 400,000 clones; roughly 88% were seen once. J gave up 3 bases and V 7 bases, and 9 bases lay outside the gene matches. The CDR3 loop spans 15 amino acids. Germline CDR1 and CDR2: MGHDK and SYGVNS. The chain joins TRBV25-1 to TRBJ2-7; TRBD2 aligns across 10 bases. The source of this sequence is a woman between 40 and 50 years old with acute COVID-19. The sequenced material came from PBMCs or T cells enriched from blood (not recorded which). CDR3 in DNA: TGTGCCAGCACCCCAAGGGTAGCGGGGGGCTACGAGCAGTACTTC. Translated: CASTPRVAGGYEQYF.